Shown below are 27 T cell receptor beta chains from a single sample sequenced in a study of cytomegalovirus exposure and HLA in healthy donors. With 60 Vbeta and 13 Jbeta primers, the PCR was carried out. Data came from immunoSEQ multiplex PCR; TCRdb stores just in-frame clones and leaves some out. In all, the sample yields roughly 50,000 clones. Sequenced: PBMCs. Every receptor here comes from a man between 40 and 49 years old in good health and CMV-seropositive.

This chain uses TRBV9 with TRBJ1-3; TRBD1 aligns across 7 bases. The CDR3 is 17 amino acids. Germline V gene sequence: CDR1 SGDLS, CDR2 YYNGEE. V lost 4 bases, J lost 0 bases, and 10 bases stayed unmatched. The CDR3 is CASSNTDRVYSGNTIYF. DNA of the CDR3: TGTGCCAGCAGCAATACAGACAGGGTGTACTCTGGAAACACCATATATTTT. Using reference TRBV9 and TRBJ1-3 for the parts outside the CDR3, the full variable domain is DSGVTQTPKHLITATGQRVTLRCSPRSGDLSVYWYQQSLDQGLQFLIQYYNGEERAKGNILERFSAQQFPDLHSELNLSSLELGDSALYFCASSNTDRVYSGNTIYFGEGSWLTVV.

V usage is TRBV6-5 and J usage is TRBJ1-1, with D perhaps TRBD1 (6 bases). Germline V lookup: CDR1 MNHEY, CDR2 SVGAGI. The germline V and J ends were trimmed by 2 bases and 2 bases, with 9 bases remaining between them. The CDR3 covers 14 residues. The CDR3 region has the DNA TGTGCCAGCAGTTACGGGGGCTCAAACACTGAAGCTTTCTTT. This gives the protein CASSYGGSNTEAFF.

The CDR3 sequence: CASSPPGQGSHEQYF. The CDR3 coding sequence is TGTGCCAGCAGTCCACCGGGACAGGGTTCGCACGAGCAGTACTTC. The rearrangement joins TRBV2 to TRBJ2-7, with 9 bases matching TRBD1. With V trimmed by 5 bases and J by 5 bases, 10 bases remained unmatched. CDR3 size: 15 residues. Germline CDR1 and CDR2: SNHLY and FYNNEI.

The rearrangement links TRBV11-2 to TRBJ2-1; 7 positions agree with TRBD2. The J segment lost 0 bases and the V segment lost 5 bases, leaving 7 bases of the junction unmatched. The germline V gene has CDR1 SGHAT and CDR2 FQNNGV. The CDR3 totals 16 residues. This CDR3 is CASSGPSGSSYNEQFF. The CDR3 DNA is TGTGCCAGCAGCGGACCTAGCGGTAGCTCCTACAATGAGCAGTTCTTC.

This chain uses TRBV5-4 with TRBJ2-5; 8 nucleotides align to TRBD2. Germline V gene sequence: CDR1 SGHNT, CDR2 YYREEE (reference sequence). The CDR3 loop spans 13 amino acids. Trimming at V came to 6 bases and at J to 0 bases, leaving 1 base not matched to a gene. CDR3 bases: TGTGCCAGCATCGGGGGGGACCAAGAGACCCAGTACTTC. This translates into CASIGGDQETQYF.

The J gene is TRBJ1-2, the V gene TRBV4-3, with a weak D call TRBD1 (5 bases). From germline, CDR1 is LGHNA and CDR2 YSLEER. Trimming pared 0 bases from V and 7 bases from J, leaving 6 bases between. The CDR3 spans 12 residues. The chain's CDR3 is CASSQDRAGYTF. In DNA, the CDR3 is TGCGCCAGCAGCCAAGACAGGGCTGGCTACACCTTC.

The rearrangement links TRBV18 to TRBJ2-7; D is possibly TRBD2 (5 bases). The CDR3 contains 14 residues. Germline V gene data show CDR1 as KGHSH and CDR2 as LQKENI. V was trimmed by 2 bases and J by 3 bases, leaving 11 bases between them. In nucleotides, the CDR3 is TGTGCCAGCTCACCAGGCAGGACTGTCTACGAGCAGTACTTC. As protein: CASSPGRTVYEQYF.

The chain is built from TRBV5-6 and TRBJ2-2; TRBD2 agrees at 9 bases. V lost 0 bases, J lost 6 bases, and 6 bases stayed unmatched. Germline V CDR1 and CDR2: SGHDT, YYEEEE. The CDR3 consists of 16 residues. In nucleotides, the CDR3 is TGTGCCAGCAGCTTGGCCATGGCGGGAGGGCCCGGGGAGCTGTTTTTT. It is translated as CASSLAMAGGPGELFF.

J is TRBJ2-7 and V is TRBV20-1, with D possibly being TRBD2 (5 bases). CDR1 is DFQATT, CDR2 SNEGSKA, per germline (reference sequence). V was pared by 0 bases and J by 9 bases, with 9 bases between. This CDR3 contains 11 residues. CDR3 region: CSAREASRQYF. CDR3 DNA: TGCAGTGCTAGAGAGGCTAGCCGGCAGTACTTC.

This sequence joins TRBV19 and TRBJ2-5; 7 nucleotides match TRBD1. The CDR3 runs 17 residues. J lost 1 base, V lost 5 bases, and 13 bases had no gene match. CDR1 is LNHDA and CDR2 is SQIVND in the germline V gene (reference sequence). The CDR3 sequence: CASSFLTGTDPQETQYF. The CDR3, as DNA: TGTGCCAGTAGTTTTCTTACCGGGACAGACCCCCAAGAGACCCAGTACTTC.

This sequence joins TRBV28 and TRBJ1-5, with D possibly matching TRBD1 (6 bases). V gave up 6 bases and J gave up 0 bases, with 15 bases separating them. There are 16 residues in the CDR3. The germline V gene encodes CDR1 MDHEN and CDR2 SYDVKM. This chain's CDR3 is CASRIGQFYSNQPQHF. CDR3 DNA sequence: TGTGCCAGCAGAATCGGACAGTTCTATAGCAATCAGCCCCAGCATTTT. The entire variable domain, with the rest obtained from reference TRBV28 and TRBJ1-5, is as follows: DVKVTQSSRYLVKRTGEKVFLECVQDMDHENMFWYRQDPGLGLRLIYFSYDVKMKEKGDIPEGYSVSREKKERFSLILESASTNQTSMYLCASRIGQFYSNQPQHFGDGTRLSIL.

Note on this clone: Other DNA sequences in this sample translate to the same CDR3. V and J are TRBV30 and TRBJ1-3; no definite D call. There are 15 residues in the CDR3. CDR1 is GTSNPN and CDR2 is SVGIG in the germline V gene (reference sequence). Trimming shortened V by 0 bases and J by 0 bases, and 9 bases separated the two germline ends. The CDR3 DNA sequence: TGTGCCTGGAGTGTGGAGGGATACTCTGGAAACACCATATATTTT. The encoded protein is CAWSVEGYSGNTIYF.

The V gene is TRBV18, the J gene TRBJ2-1; 8 bases align to TRBD2. The CDR3 runs 15 residues. Germline V lookup: CDR1 KGHSH, CDR2 LQKENI. V gave up 1 base and J gave up 6 bases; unmatched junction bases: 5. CDR3 protein: CASSPLAGTINEQFF. In nucleotides, the CDR3 is TGTGCCAGCTCACCACTAGCGGGAACAATCAATGAGCAGTTCTTC. The full variable domain, completed using reference TRBV18 and TRBJ2-1, is NAGVMQNPRHLVRRRGQEARLRCSPMKGHSHVYWYRQLPEEGLKFMVYLQKENIIDESGMPKERFSAEFPKEGPSILRIQQVVRGDSAAYFCASSPLAGTINEQFFGPGTRLTVL.

J is TRBJ1-1 and V is TRBV15, with D unclear. The CDR3 contains 14 residues. Trimming took 0 bases from V and 0 from J, leaving 5 bases between them. Germline CDR1 is LNHNV and CDR2 is YYDKDF (reference sequence). CDR3 DNA: TGTGCCACCAGCAGAGAGAACTTGAACACTGAAGCTTTCTTT. Residues: CATSRENLNTEAFF.

V and J are TRBV9 and TRBJ1-1; D remains unclear. Trimming removed 1 base at V and 1 base at J, with 5 bases between. The CDR3 consists of 13 residues. CDR1 and CDR2 from the germline V gene are SGDLS and YYNGEE. CDR3: CASSVQENTEAFF. Here the CDR3 DNA reads TGTGCCAGCAGCGTACAGGAGAACACTGAAGCTTTCTTT.

The chain combines TRBV7-2 with TRBJ2-1; D is perhaps TRBD2 (6 bases). Germline-derived CDR1 and CDR2 are SGHTA and FQGNSA. V was cut by 3 bases and J by 7 bases, with 7 bases left in between. The CDR3 extends over 12 amino acids. In nucleotides, the CDR3 is TGTGCCAGCAGCTTTGCGGGGAATGAGCAGTTCTTC. Translated, it gives CASSFAGNEQFF.

The chain couples TRBV2 to TRBJ2-1; 16 nucleotides align to TRBD2. Germline V lookup: CDR1 SNHLY, CDR2 FYNNEI. V was pared by 7 bases and J by 8 bases, with 8 bases of the junction left unmatched. The CDR3 sequence is 16 residues long. CDR3 in DNA: TGTGCCAGCAATGTCGGGACTAGCGGGGGGGCAGATGAGCAGTTCTTC. Residues: CASNVGTSGGADEQFF.

The chain couples TRBV13 to TRBJ2-1, with a weak D call TRBD2 (6 bases). V lost 3 bases to trimming and J lost 10 bases, with 13 bases between them. This CDR3 region has 13 residues. Per germline, CDR1 PRHDT and CDR2 FYEKMQ (reference sequence). Written as DNA, the CDR3 is TGTGCCAGCAGCTTGACTAGATCGAGGGAGCAGTTCTTC. This gives the protein CASSLTRSREQFF.

The chain carries TRBV5-6 and TRBJ2-1, with D perhaps TRBD2 (5 bases). The CDR3 extends over 15 amino acids. CDR1 and CDR2 from the germline V gene are SGHDT and YYEEEE. Trimming removed 0 bases at V and 2 bases at J, with 9 bases between. CDR3: CASSLAGVPYNEQFF. The DNA of the CDR3 is TGTGCCAGCAGCTTGGCCGGGGTCCCCTACAATGAGCAGTTCTTC.

This chain links TRBV9 with TRBJ2-2, with D possibly being TRBD2 (6 bases). Germline-derived CDR1 and CDR2 are SGDLS and YYNGEE. CDR3 length equals 15 residues. The V and J ends lost 0 bases and 4 bases respectively, with 10 bases between them. For the CDR3, the DNA is TGTGCCAGCAGCGTAGAGGAGCGGGTCACCGGGGAGCTGTTTTTT. This codes for CASSVEERVTGELFF. The whole variable domain, filled in from reference TRBV9 and TRBJ2-2, reads DSGVTQTPKHLITATGQRVTLRCSPRSGDLSVYWYQQSLDQGLQFLIQYYNGEERAKGNILERFSAQQFPDLHSELNLSSLELGDSALYFCASSVEERVTGELFFGEGSRLTVL.

The chain has TRBV27 and TRBJ1-6, with D unresolved. Trimming took off 2 bases at V and 11 bases at J, with 13 bases between the two ends. Germline loops: CDR1 MNHEY, CDR2 SMNVEV (reference sequence). This CDR3 is built from 14 residues. The CDR3 DNA follows: TGTGCCAGCAGTTTAAACCGGAATCGGGCACCCCTCCACTTT. The encoded protein is CASSLNRNRAPLHF.

V gene TRBV7-9 combines with J gene TRBJ2-7, with 11 nucleotides matching TRBD2. J was trimmed by 2 bases and V by 6 bases; bases with no gene match: 9. This CDR3 spans 16 amino acids. The germline V gene has CDR1 SEHNR and CDR2 FQNEAQ (reference sequence). The CDR3 DNA reads as TGTGCCAGCAGTCCTAGCGGGACTAGCGGTACCTACGAGCAGTACTTC. It specifies CASSPSGTSGTYEQYF.

This chain uses TRBV5-6 with TRBJ2-7; no reliable D call. This CDR3 comprises 14 residues. V was shortened by 3 bases and J by 0 bases, with 10 bases between the two germline ends. Germline CDR1 is SGHDT and CDR2 is YYEEEE. This CDR3 is CASSYSLSSYEQYF. CDR3 DNA sequence: TGTGCCAGCAGCTACAGCCTTAGCTCCTACGAGCAGTACTTC.

The chain combines TRBV5-1 with TRBJ2-7; 12 bases are a match to TRBD1. The CDR3 is 14 amino acids. With 5 bases clipped from V and 5 bases from J, the junction kept 5 bases outside the gene matches. Germline V gene lookup returns CDR1 SGHRS and CDR2 YFSETQ. This CDR3 is CASRGGTGGNEQYF. For the CDR3, the DNA is TGCGCCAGCAGGGGGGGGACAGGGGGCAACGAGCAGTACTTC.

This chain connects TRBV19 to TRBJ2-3; no clear D. Trimming shortened V by 4 bases and J by 2 bases, and 10 bases separated the two germline ends. The germline CDR1 and CDR2 sequences are LNHDA and SQIVND (reference sequence). There are 14 residues in the CDR3. As DNA, the CDR3 is TGTGCCAGTAGTACCCTAGGAACCACAGATACGCAGTATTTT. Its translation: CASSTLGTTDTQYF. The whole variable domain, remainder taken from reference TRBV19 and TRBJ2-3, is DGGITQSPKYLFRKEGQNVTLSCEQNLNHDAMYWYRQDPGQGLRLIYYSQIVNDFQKGDIAEGYSVSREKKESFPLTVTSAQKNPTAFYLCASSTLGTTDTQYFGPGTRLTVL.

The V call is TRBV6-5, the J call TRBJ1-1; 8 nucleotides line up with TRBD1. Trimming took 5 bases from V and 2 from J; bases not matched to a gene: 4. Germline values: CDR1 MNHEY, CDR2 SVGAGI. The CDR3 runs 14 residues. The CDR3 nucleotides are TGTGCCAGCAGTATCGGACAGGGTAACACTGAAGCTTTCTTT. Its protein product is CASSIGQGNTEAFF.

V usage is TRBV28 and J usage is TRBJ2-5; tentatively, D is TRBD2 (7 bases). The CDR3 is 16 amino acids. Deletions cut 6 bases from V and 4 bases from J, with 21 bases between. Germline assignment: CDR1 MDHEN and CDR2 SYDVKM. The CDR3 spells CASRGDFGGHLETQYF. As DNA, the CDR3 is TGTGCCAGCAGGGGGGATTTCGGGGGGCATCTAGAGACCCAGTACTTC.